This passage covers 32 T cell receptor beta chains from one sample sequenced in a study of regulatory T cells in long-lasting Graves disease. Relying on iRepertoire HTBI primers and Arm-PCR of CDR3 regions, the team built TCR beta libraries. Each CDR3 protein is one row after TCRdb ran MiXCR on the multiplex PCR reads. The data show more than 300,000 distinct CDR3 sequences, around 16% seen once. Time point: newly diagnosed GD, antithyroid drugs for less than 3 months. Scientists built the TCR library using RNA that was extracted from PBMCs. Specimen: peripheral blood mononuclear cells (PBMCs), collected at new diagnosis, from a patient treated with antithyroid drugs. All receptors derive from a female donor with Graves disease.

At least ten counts were recorded for this clonotype. This chain connects TRBV27 to TRBJ2-1; 8 nucleotides align to TRBD2. Germline assignment: CDR1 MNHEY and CDR2 SMNVEV (reference sequence). The CDR3 extends over 18 amino acids. After removal of 4 bases from V and 0 bases from J, the junction contained 11 bases not matched to a gene. The CDR3 DNA reads as TGTGCCAGCAGTTCAGCCCTATCGGGGGGGAGCTCCTACAATGAGCAGTTCTTC. Its protein is CASSSALSGGSSYNEQFF.

The genes are TRBV28 and TRBJ1-2; D gene uncertain. The germline CDR1 and CDR2 sequences are MDHEN and SYDVKM. V dropped 4 bases and J dropped 4 bases, with 16 bases sitting between them. This CDR3 has 15 residues. Here the CDR3 DNA reads TGTGCCAGCAGTTCCCCTACTCGCACGGGCTATGGCTACACCTTC. It is translated as CASSSPTRTGYGYTF.

This clonotype was seen repeatedly, ten times or more. This sequence joins TRBV6-1 and TRBJ1-2; unclear D gene. Per the germline V gene, CDR1 is MNHNS and CDR2 is SASEGT. The CDR3 runs to 11 residues. Trimming shortened V by 10 bases and J by 5 bases, and 11 bases separated the two germline ends. CDR3 sequence: CATDAGYGYTF. CDR3 nucleotides: TGTGCCACGGACGCGGGGTATGGCTACACCTTC.

This clonotype was recorded a few times. This chain connects TRBV13 to TRBJ2-5, with 9 positions matching TRBD1. Unmatched junction bases numbered 8, after V lost 5 bases and J lost 4 bases. The CDR3 is made up of 15 amino acids. Germline CDR1 reads PRHDT; CDR2 reads FYEKMQ (reference sequence). The CDR3 region is CASSPSGQGGETQYF. DNA of the CDR3: TGTGCCAGCAGCCCCTCGGGACAGGGCGGAGAGACCCAGTACTTC.

A note on this clonotype: This clone may be a read error of a much larger clone one base away. No conserved phenylalanine or tryptophan is present at the end of the CDR3, so a read error is the likely explanation. J is TRBJ2-2 and V is TRBV12-3 or TRBV12-4, with D possibly being TRBD2 (5 bases). V lost 5 bases and J 4 bases, leaving 14 bases between the germline ends. The CDR3 has 15 amino acids. CDR3 nucleotides: TGTGCCAGCAGTCCCGGACTGTCGTTCACCGGGGAGCTGTTTCTT. This encodes CASSPGLSFTGELFL.

The V and J genes are TRBV2 and TRBJ2-7, with TRBD2 identical over 14 bases. Germline-derived CDR1 and CDR2 are SNHLY and FYNNEI. The CDR3 is 18 amino acids. The junction had 12 bases not matched to a gene; V was cut back by 7 bases and J by 1 base. The chain's CDR3 is CASTDWGTSGSESYEQYF. CDR3 nucleotides: TGTGCCAGCACCGACTGGGGGACTAGCGGGAGCGAATCCTACGAGCAGTACTTC.

This clonotype was counted at least ten times. In DNA, the CDR3 is TGTGCCAGCAGCTTTTTATCGGGCTGGGGAGATGAGCAGTTCTTC. This gives the protein CASSFLSGWGDEQFF. The J gene is TRBJ2-1, the V gene TRBV5-5, with D perhaps TRBD2 (5 bases). V lost 2 bases to trimming and J lost 8 bases, with 17 bases between them. Germline V CDR1 and CDR2: SGHKS, YYEKEE (reference sequence). CDR3 length equals 15 residues. The complete variable domain, with remaining parts taken from reference TRBV5-5 and TRBJ2-1, reads DAGVTQSPTHLIKTRGQQVTLRCSPISGHKSVSWYQQVLGQGPQFIFQYYEKEERGRGNFPDRFSARQFPNYSSELNVNALLLGDSALYLCASSFLSGWGDEQFFGPGTRLTVL.

This clonotype was seen only a few times. A much larger clone differs by one base, so this may be a read error. The chain joins TRBV13 to TRBJ1-4, with D possibly matching TRBD1 (5 bases). The germline CDR1 and CDR2 sequences are PRHDT and FYEKMQ (reference sequence). This CDR3 is built from 18 residues. With 2 bases removed from V and 5 bases from J, the gap between germline ends came to 21 bases. CDR3 nucleotides: TGTGCCAGCAGCTTATTCGAAATCCGGGGCAGACCAAATGAAAAACTGTTTTTT. This encodes CASSLFEIRGRPNEKLFF.

This clonotype has a count of ten or more. The genes are TRBV20-1 and TRBJ2-7; weak D call: TRBD1 (6 bases). V was cut by 6 bases and J by 1 base, with 16 bases left in between. The CDR3 covers 14 residues. Germline V CDR1 and CDR2: DFQATT, SNEGSKA (reference sequence). The CDR3 region is CSAPPQGPSYEQYF. Written as DNA, the CDR3 is TGCAGTGCACCCCCCCAGGGGCCTTCCTACGAGCAGTACTTC.

V is TRBV2 and J is TRBJ2-3, with 14 bases fitting TRBD2. This CDR3 comprises 16 residues. The J segment lost 4 bases and the V segment lost 6 bases, leaving 6 bases of the junction unmatched. Per germline, CDR1 SNHLY and CDR2 FYNNEI. The CDR3 DNA is TGTGCCAGCAGGCCTGGGACTAGCGGGAGTTCAGATACGCAGTATTTT. Its protein is CASRPGTSGSSDTQYF.

This clonotype has a handful of counts. This chain connects TRBV14 to TRBJ1-4; D not certain. Deletions cut 6 bases from V and 6 bases from J, with 8 bases between. The CDR3 spans 12 residues. From germline, CDR1 is SGHDN and CDR2 FVKESK. The CDR3 protein is CASSPSYEKLFF. The CDR3 DNA is TGTGCCAGCAGTCCTTCGTATGAAAAACTGTTTTTT.

This clonotype was recorded many times. The V call is TRBV7-9, the J call TRBJ2-7; 11 bases are a match to TRBD2. Germline CDR1 SEHNR, CDR2 FQNEAQ (reference sequence). The CDR3 spans 17 residues. V shed 3 bases, J shed 0 bases, and the junction held 7 bases outside the gene matches. The CDR3 region is CASSFNQTSGDSYEQYF. The CDR3 DNA reads as TGTGCCAGCAGCTTCAACCAGACTAGCGGGGACTCCTACGAGCAGTACTTC.

This clonotype came up a few times. This may stem from a read error, because a much larger clone lies one nucleotide away. This chain links TRBV14 with TRBJ1-4; TRBD1 matches at 7 bases. CDR3 length: 15 residues. Germline V gives CDR1 SGHDN, CDR2 FVKESK. V lost 4 bases, J lost 0 bases, and 2 bases stayed unmatched. The CDR3 nucleotides read TGTGCCAGCAGCCGGGACAGACCAACTAATGAAAAACTGTTTTTT. Translation gives CASSRDRPTNEKLFF.

This clonotype showed up many times. CDR3 DNA sequence: TGTGCCAGCAGCTTAAGTTGGTGGTTACGGGCAGGGGAGCAGTACTTC. This sequence encodes CASSLSWWLRAGEQYF. The rearrangement joins TRBV7-2 to TRBJ2-7, with a tentative D call TRBD1 (5 bases). Trimming took 2 bases from V and 7 from J, leaving 21 bases between them. CDR3 length: 16 residues. Germline assignment: CDR1 SGHTA and CDR2 FQGNSA. The whole variable domain, filled in from reference TRBV7-2 and TRBJ2-7, reads GAGVSQSPSNKVTEKGKDVELRCDPISGHTALYWYRQSLGQGLEFLIYFQGNSAPDKSGLPSDRFSAERTGGSVSTLTIQRTQQEDSAVYLCASSLSWWLRAGEQYFGPGTRLTVT.

The chain employs TRBV18 and TRBJ1-6; D is possibly TRBD1 (5 bases). Trimming cost V 2 bases and J 12 bases, with 11 bases left between them. Germline V gene sequence: CDR1 KGHSH, CDR2 LQKENI. This CDR3 spans 13 amino acids. CDR3 loop: CASSPSSREPLHF. The CDR3 DNA sequence: TGTGCCAGCTCACCATCAAGCAGGGAACCCCTCCACTTT.

This clonotype was recorded only once. The V call is TRBV7-3, the J call TRBJ2-3; no reliable D call. Germline V lookup: CDR1 SGHTA, CDR2 FQGTGA. The V end was cut by 1 base, the J end by 4 bases, with 12 bases between. The CDR3 consists of 15 residues. DNA of the CDR3: TGTGCCAGCAGCTTAAGTGGATCTGGGGCAGATACGCAGTATTTT. The encoded protein is CASSLSGSGADTQYF.

This clonotype showed up many times. This sequence joins TRBV9 and TRBJ1-1; possibly TRBD1 for D (6 bases). Looked up from germline, CDR1 is SGDLS and CDR2 is YYNGEE. Trimming cost V 3 bases and J 4 bases, with 16 bases left between them. This CDR3 is built from 15 residues. The CDR3 nucleotides read TGTGCCAGCAGCGGATCTACAGGGTACGGCACTGAAGCTTTCTTT. It codes for CASSGSTGYGTEAFF.

The chain uses TRBV19 and TRBJ1-5; no firm D call. The CDR3 spans 16 residues. Trimming took 2 bases from V and 6 from J, leaving 17 bases between them. Germline V gene lookup returns CDR1 LNHDA and CDR2 SQIVND (reference sequence). The CDR3 DNA follows: TGTGCCAGTAGTATATCGAAGGTAGGGAAGGGTCAGCCCCAGCATTTT. This gives the protein CASSISKVGKGQPQHF.

This chain joins TRBV28 and TRBJ1-5; D call uncertain. This CDR3 is 13 amino acids long. The V gene lost 8 bases and the J gene lost 0 bases, with 8 bases spanning the gap. CDR1 is MDHEN and CDR2 is SYDVKM in the germline V gene. The CDR3 region has the DNA TGTGCCAGCGCTTCGAATAGCAATCAGCCCCAGCATTTT. This encodes CASASNSNQPQHF.

Ten or more counts support this clonotype. J is TRBJ2-5 and V is TRBV3-1; D is uncertain. CDR1 is LGHDT and CDR2 is YNNKEL in the germline V gene (reference sequence). The CDR3 runs 14 residues. V dropped 6 bases and J dropped 2 bases, with 13 bases sitting between them. CDR3 DNA: TGTGCCAGCAGGCTGGCGGCGGTACAAGAGACCCAGTACTTC. It translates to CASRLAAVQETQYF.

This clonotype has ten or more counts. The chain carries TRBV2 and TRBJ1-5; D is undetermined. The CDR3 runs 15 residues. Germline CDR1 is SNHLY and CDR2 is FYNNEI. V lost 2 bases to trimming and J lost 3 bases, with 11 bases between them. CDR3 coding DNA: TGTGCCAGCAGTGAACTCCAGGACTCCAATCAGCCCCAGCATTTT. The encoded protein is CASSELQDSNQPQHF. The full variable domain, its missing parts supplied by reference TRBV2 and TRBJ1-5, is EPEVTQTPSHQVTQMGQEVILRCVPISNHLYFYWYRQILGQKVEFLVSFYNNEISEKSEIFDDQFSVERPDGSNFTLKIRSTKLEDSAMYFCASSELQDSNQPQHFGDGTRLSIL.

The table lists this clonotype with a few counts. Given a much more abundant clone one base away, this may be a read error. The chain couples TRBV28 to TRBJ1-2; 7 nucleotides line up with TRBD1. The ends lost 5 bases at V and 8 bases at J; junction bases unmatched: 5. CDR3 length: 12 residues. Germline loops: CDR1 MDHEN, CDR2 SYDVKM. The CDR3 loop reads CASSAGGEGYTF. DNA for the CDR3: TGTGCCAGCAGTGCAGGGGGGGAAGGCTACACCTTC.

This clonotype was recorded at least ten times. The chain carries TRBV5-1 and TRBJ2-2, with a possible D match to TRBD1 (6 bases). V was pared by 4 bases and J by 5 bases, with 12 bases between. Germline V gene lookup returns CDR1 SGHRS and CDR2 YFSETQ. The CDR3 consists of 14 residues. In DNA form, the CDR3 reads TGCGCCAGCAGCCCTGACACAGGGACCGGGGAGCTGTTTTTT. The encoded protein is CASSPDTGTGELFF.

The CDR3 nucleotides are TGCGCCAGCAGCCTTCGGACTAGCGGGAGGGGCGGGGAGCTGTTTTTT. It is translated as CASSLRTSGRGGELFF. The chain carries TRBV5-1 and TRBJ2-2, with 15 bases fitting TRBD2. After removal of 4 bases from V and 7 bases from J, the junction contained 5 bases not matched to a gene. This CDR3 is built from 16 residues. Germline values: CDR1 SGHRS, CDR2 YFSETQ.

As to this clonotype: A clone one base away is much larger, so this may be a read error. The chain is built from TRBV28 and TRBJ1-2; 8 bases match TRBD1. J lost 8 bases, V lost 6 bases, and 17 bases had no gene match. CDR1 MDHEN and CDR2 SYDVKM come from the germline V gene. This CDR3 has 16 residues. Written as DNA, the CDR3 is TGTGCCAGCAGCCCCGGGGGCAGGGGGCGATCTGGAGGCTACACCTTC. Translation gives CASSPGGRGRSGGYTF.

This clonotype came up many times. In DNA form, the CDR3 reads TGCAGTGCCCCCGCCGGGGGTGAAGCTTTCTTT. It yields the protein CSAPAGGEAFF. The chain links TRBV20-1 to TRBJ1-1, with D tentatively TRBD1 (5 bases). Deletions cut 6 bases from V and 7 bases from J, with 12 bases between. This CDR3 comprises 11 residues. Germline V lookup: CDR1 DFQATT, CDR2 SNEGSKA (reference sequence).

The chain is built from TRBV12-3 or TRBV12-4 and TRBJ2-7; 9 bases are a match to TRBD2. The CDR3 spans 16 residues. The V and J ends lost 4 bases and 5 bases, in that order; junction bases with no gene match: 12. The CDR3 nucleotides are TGTGCCAGCAGTTCACTCAAGGCTAGCGGGAAGGACGAGCAGTACTTC. This translates into CASSSLKASGKDEQYF.

This clonotype was detected ten times or more. J is TRBJ1-1 and V is TRBV3-1; maybe TRBD1 (5 bases). V was pared by 1 base and J by 5 bases, with 14 bases between. Germline V CDR1 and CDR2: LGHDT, YNNKEL (reference sequence). The CDR3 has 15 residues. This CDR3 reads CASSQVGVGWTEAFF. The DNA for the CDR3 is TGTGCCAGCAGCCAAGTGGGGGTGGGTTGGACTGAAGCTTTCTTT. Supplemented by reference TRBV3-1 and TRBJ1-1, the full variable domain reads DTAVSQTPKYLVTQMGNDKSIKCEQNLGHDTMYWYKQDSKKFLKIMFSYNNKELIINETVPNRFSPKSPDKAHLNLHINSLELGDSAVYFCASSQVGVGWTEAFFGQGTRLTVV.

On this clonotype itself: A much larger clone sits a single nucleotide away, making a read error possible. The chain couples TRBV15 to TRBJ2-2, with D hard to call. The V end was cut by 0 bases, the J end by 4 bases, with 3 bases between. There are 13 residues in the CDR3. Germline V lookup: CDR1 LNHNV, CDR2 YYDKDF (reference sequence). The CDR3 sequence is CATSRDVTGELFF. CDR3 in DNA: TGTGCCACCAGCAGAGACGTCACCGGGGAGCTGTTTTTT.

In the case of this clonotype: A much larger clone lies a single base off, so this may be a read error. The final CDR3 position lacks the conserved phenylalanine or tryptophan, pointing to a likely read error. This rearrangement joins TRBV19 to TRBJ1-2; TRBD1 agrees at 8 bases. Germline V CDR1 and CDR2: LNHDA, SQIVND (reference sequence). This CDR3 region has 14 residues. The ends lost 5 bases at V and 4 bases at J; junction bases unmatched: 6. The CDR3 region is CASSSTGDTYGYTL. The CDR3 DNA reads as TGTGCCAGTAGTTCGACAGGGGACACCTATGGCTACACCCTC.

This clonotype was observed a few times. This CDR3 is CASSMDILNTEAFF. The CDR3 DNA reads TGTGCCAGCAGCATGGACATATTAAACACTGAAGCTTTCTTT. The gene calls are TRBV7-2 and TRBJ1-1, with a weak D call TRBD1 (5 bases). V dropped 5 bases and J dropped 2 bases, with 12 bases sitting between them. Germline lookup yields CDR1 SGHTA and CDR2 FQGNSA. CDR3 length: 14 amino acids.

This clonotype was counted a few times. The genes are TRBV5-5 and TRBJ2-4; 9 nucleotides align to TRBD1. The V segment lost 5 bases and the J segment 6 bases; nucleotides outside the gene matches: 6. CDR3 length: 14 amino acids. Germline-derived CDR1 and CDR2 are SGHKS and YYEKEE (reference sequence). CDR3 protein: CASRTEQGANIQYF. Written as DNA, the CDR3 is TGTGCCAGCAGAACAGAACAGGGGGCAAACATTCAGTACTTC.